This T cell receptor beta chain was sequenced for a study of cytomegalovirus exposure and HLA in healthy donors. With 60 Vbeta and 13 Jbeta primers, the PCR was carried out. The table came from immunoSEQ multiplex PCR; TCRdb's copy has only in-frame clones and leaves some out. Of approximately 98,000 clones in the sample, about four fifths were seen once. On this clone itself: No antigen is known for it.

Whole-study results and caveats: There were 164 TCR beta chains listed as cytomegalovirus-associated.

The CDR3 length is 15 residues. Trimming stripped 2 bases from V and 3 bases from J, with 10 bases between. Germline lookup yields CDR1 MGHRA and CDR2 YSYEKL. The V gene is TRBV4-1, the J gene TRBJ2-2; D gene ambiguous. The clonotype was recovered from a man aged 18 to 35 in good health and CMV-seropositive. Sequenced input: PBMCs. The CDR3, as DNA: TGCGCCAGCAGCCAAAAGTTGGTAGACACCGGGGAGCTGTTTTTT. This sequence encodes CASSQKLVDTGELFF.